This T cell receptor beta chain was obtained from a study of long-term antiretroviral therapy in people with HIV. Study-wide results and caveats: Nothing was known about ART adherence, viral resistance or changes in therapy.

Trimming removed 3 bases from V and 5 bases from J; junction bases left unmatched: 6. The V gene's germline CDR1 is SGHDN and CDR2 FVKESK. There are 15 residues in the CDR3. As concerns this clone: Its antigen is currently unknown.

The immunoSEQ assay was v3.0, run at survey level. About 35,000-50,000 T-cell genomes per sample were the sequencing target. The assay was immunoSEQ multiplex PCR, and TCRdb's table has in-frame clones only and misses some. This table holds about 25,000 clones, about 86% found once. The sequencing used unsorted PBMCs, collected 1.9 years after starting antiretroviral therapy. The V call is TRBV14, the J call TRBJ2-3, with 9 bases matching TRBD1. The sequence was obtained from a woman aged 25 to 39 with HIV. CDR3 coding DNA: TGTGCCAGCAGCCAGCTGACAGGGGGGCTAGATACGCAGTATTTT. Translation gives CASSQLTGGLDTQYF.